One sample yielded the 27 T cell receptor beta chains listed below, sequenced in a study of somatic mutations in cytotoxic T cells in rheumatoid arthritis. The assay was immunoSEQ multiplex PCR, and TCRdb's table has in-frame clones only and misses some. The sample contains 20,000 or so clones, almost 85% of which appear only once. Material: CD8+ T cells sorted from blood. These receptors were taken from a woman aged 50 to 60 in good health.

The CDR3 DNA follows: TGCGCCAGCAGCCAAGATATGGGGCGGGGTGGGGAGACCCAGTACTTC. It specifies CASSQDMGRGGETQYF. The chain joins TRBV4-1 to TRBJ2-5, with D perhaps matching TRBD2 (6 bases). The CDR3 is 16 residues long. Trimming removed 0 bases at V and 5 bases at J, with 16 bases between. Germline CDR1 is MGHRA and CDR2 is YSYEKL.

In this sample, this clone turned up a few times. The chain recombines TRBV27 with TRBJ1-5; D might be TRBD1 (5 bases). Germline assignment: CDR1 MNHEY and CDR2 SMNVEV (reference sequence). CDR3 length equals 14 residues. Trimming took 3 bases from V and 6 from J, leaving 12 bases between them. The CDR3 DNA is TGTGCCAGCAGTTTCGGTCAGGGAGGTCAGCCCCAGCATTTT. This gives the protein CASSFGQGGQPQHF.

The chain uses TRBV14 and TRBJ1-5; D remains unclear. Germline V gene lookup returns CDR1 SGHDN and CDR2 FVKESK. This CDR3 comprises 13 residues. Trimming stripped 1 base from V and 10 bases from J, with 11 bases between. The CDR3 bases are TGTGCCAGCAGCCAAGGTCTTAACGGCCCCCAGCATTTT. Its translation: CASSQGLNGPQHF. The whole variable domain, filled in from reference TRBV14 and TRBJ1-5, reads EAGVTQFPSHSVIEKGQTVTLRCDPISGHDNLYWYRRVMGKEIKFLLHFVKESKQDESGMPNNRFLAERTGGTYSTLKVQPAELEDSGVYFCASSQGLNGPQHFGDGTRLSIL.

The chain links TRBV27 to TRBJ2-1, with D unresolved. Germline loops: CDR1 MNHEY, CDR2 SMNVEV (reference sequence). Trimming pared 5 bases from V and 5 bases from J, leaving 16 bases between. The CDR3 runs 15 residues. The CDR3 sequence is CASSPLADLNNEQFF. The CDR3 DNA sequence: TGTGCCAGCAGTCCCCTGGCGGACCTCAACAATGAGCAGTTCTTC.

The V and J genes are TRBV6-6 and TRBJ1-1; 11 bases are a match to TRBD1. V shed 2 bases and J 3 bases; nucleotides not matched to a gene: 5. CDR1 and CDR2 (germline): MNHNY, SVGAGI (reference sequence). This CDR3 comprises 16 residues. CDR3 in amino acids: CASSYGWTGGYTEAFF. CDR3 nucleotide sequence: TGTGCCAGCAGTTACGGGTGGACAGGGGGCTACACTGAAGCTTTCTTT.

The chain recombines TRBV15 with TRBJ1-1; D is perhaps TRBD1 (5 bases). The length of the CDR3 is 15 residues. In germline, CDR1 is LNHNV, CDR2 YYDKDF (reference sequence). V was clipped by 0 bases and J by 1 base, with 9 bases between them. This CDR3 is CATSRDFGGNTEAFF. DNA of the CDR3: TGTGCCACCAGCAGAGATTTTGGGGGGAACACTGAAGCTTTCTTT.

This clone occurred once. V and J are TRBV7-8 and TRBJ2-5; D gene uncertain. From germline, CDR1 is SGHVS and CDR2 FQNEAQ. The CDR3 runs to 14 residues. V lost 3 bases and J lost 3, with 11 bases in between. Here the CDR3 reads CASSLVGLKETQYF. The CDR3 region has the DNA TGTGCCAGCAGCTTGGTAGGCCTGAAAGAGACCCAGTACTTC.

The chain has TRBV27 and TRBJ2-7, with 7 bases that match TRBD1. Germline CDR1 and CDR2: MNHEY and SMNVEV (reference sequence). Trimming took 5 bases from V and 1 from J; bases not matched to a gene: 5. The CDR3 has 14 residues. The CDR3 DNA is TGTGCCAGCAGTCTAACGACAGGGTCCTACGAGCAGTACTTC. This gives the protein CASSLTTGSYEQYF.

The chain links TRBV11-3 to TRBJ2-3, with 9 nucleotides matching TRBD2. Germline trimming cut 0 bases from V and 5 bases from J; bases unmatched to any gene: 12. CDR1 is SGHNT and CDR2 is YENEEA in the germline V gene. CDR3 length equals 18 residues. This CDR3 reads CASSLDPPQREEQDTQYF. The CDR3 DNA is TGTGCCAGCAGCTTAGATCCCCCCCAGCGGGAGGAGCAAGATACGCAGTATTTT.

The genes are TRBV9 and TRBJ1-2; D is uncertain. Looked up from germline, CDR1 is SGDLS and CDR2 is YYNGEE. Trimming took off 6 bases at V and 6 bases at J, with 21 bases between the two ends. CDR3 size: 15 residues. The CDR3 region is CASTSLSRTSDGYTF. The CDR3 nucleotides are TGTGCCAGCACCTCCCTTAGCAGGACGTCGGATGGCTACACCTTC. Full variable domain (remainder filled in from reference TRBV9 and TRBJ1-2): DSGVTQTPKHLITATGQRVTLRCSPRSGDLSVYWYQQSLDQGLQFLIQYYNGEERAKGNILERFSAQQFPDLHSELNLSSLELGDSALYFCASTSLSRTSDGYTFGSGTRLTVV.

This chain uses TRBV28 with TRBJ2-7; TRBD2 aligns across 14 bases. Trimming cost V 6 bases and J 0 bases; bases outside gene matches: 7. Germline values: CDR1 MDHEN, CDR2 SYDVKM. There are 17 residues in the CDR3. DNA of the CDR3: TGTGCCAGCAGCCGGGGACTAGCGGGGGCCCTCTCCTACGAGCAGTACTTC. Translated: CASSRGLAGALSYEQYF.

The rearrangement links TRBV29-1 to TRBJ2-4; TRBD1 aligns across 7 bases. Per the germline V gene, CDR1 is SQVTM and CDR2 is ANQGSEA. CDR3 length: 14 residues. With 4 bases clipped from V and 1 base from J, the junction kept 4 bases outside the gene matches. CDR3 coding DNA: TGCAGCGTTGTAGGGGGCTTCGCCAAAAACATTCAGTACTTC. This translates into CSVVGGFAKNIQYF.

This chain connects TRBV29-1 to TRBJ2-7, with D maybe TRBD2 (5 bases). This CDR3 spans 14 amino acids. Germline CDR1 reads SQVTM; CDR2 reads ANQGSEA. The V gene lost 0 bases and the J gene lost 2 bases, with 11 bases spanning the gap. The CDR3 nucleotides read TGCAGCGTTGAAGATAACGTCGGGACCTACGAGCAGTACTTC. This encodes CSVEDNVGTYEQYF.

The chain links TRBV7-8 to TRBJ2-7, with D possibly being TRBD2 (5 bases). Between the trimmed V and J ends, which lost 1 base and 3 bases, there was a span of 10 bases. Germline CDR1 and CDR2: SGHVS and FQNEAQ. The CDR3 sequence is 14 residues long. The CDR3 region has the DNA TGTGCCAGCAGCTTAGGATCTGGAGGCTACGAGCAGTACTTC. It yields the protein CASSLGSGGYEQYF.

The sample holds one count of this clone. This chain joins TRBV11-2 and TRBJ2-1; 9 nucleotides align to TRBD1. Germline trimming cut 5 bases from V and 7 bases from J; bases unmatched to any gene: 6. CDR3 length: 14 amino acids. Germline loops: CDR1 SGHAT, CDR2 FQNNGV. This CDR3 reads CASSHRGLGNEQFF. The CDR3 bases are TGTGCCAGCAGCCACAGGGGGCTGGGTAATGAGCAGTTCTTC.

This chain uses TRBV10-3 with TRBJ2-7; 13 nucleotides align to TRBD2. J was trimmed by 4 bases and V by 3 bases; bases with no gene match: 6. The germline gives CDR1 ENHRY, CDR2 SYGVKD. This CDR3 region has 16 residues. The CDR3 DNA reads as TGTGCCATCAGTGACCCGGGACTAGCGGGGACGTACGAGCAGTACTTC. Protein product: CAISDPGLAGTYEQYF.

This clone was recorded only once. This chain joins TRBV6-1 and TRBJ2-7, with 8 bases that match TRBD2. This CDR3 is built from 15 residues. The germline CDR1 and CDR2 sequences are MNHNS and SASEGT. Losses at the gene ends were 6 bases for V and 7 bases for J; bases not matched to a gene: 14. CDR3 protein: CASSAGREGGGEQYF. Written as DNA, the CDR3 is TGTGCCAGCAGCGCCGGGAGGGAGGGAGGGGGTGAGCAGTACTTC.

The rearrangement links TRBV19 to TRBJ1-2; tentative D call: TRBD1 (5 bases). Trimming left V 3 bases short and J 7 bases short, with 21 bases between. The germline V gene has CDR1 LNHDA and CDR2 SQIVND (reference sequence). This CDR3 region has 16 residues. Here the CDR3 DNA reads TGTGCCAGTAGTATGCTCCCCGACAGTACAGTCGGTGGCTACACCTTC. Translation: CASSMLPDSTVGGYTF. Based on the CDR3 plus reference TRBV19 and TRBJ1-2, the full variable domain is DGGITQSPKYLFRKEGQNVTLSCEQNLNHDAMYWYRQDPGQGLRLIYYSQIVNDFQKGDIAEGYSVSREKKESFPLTVTSAQKNPTAFYLCASSMLPDSTVGGYTFGSGTRLTVV.

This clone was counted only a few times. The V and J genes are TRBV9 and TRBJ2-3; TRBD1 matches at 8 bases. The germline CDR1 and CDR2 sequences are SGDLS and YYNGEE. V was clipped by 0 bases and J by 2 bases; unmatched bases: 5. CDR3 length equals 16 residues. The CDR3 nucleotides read TGTGCCAGCAGCGTAGGGACAGGGATTTACACAGATACGCAGTATTTT. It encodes CASSVGTGIYTDTQYF.

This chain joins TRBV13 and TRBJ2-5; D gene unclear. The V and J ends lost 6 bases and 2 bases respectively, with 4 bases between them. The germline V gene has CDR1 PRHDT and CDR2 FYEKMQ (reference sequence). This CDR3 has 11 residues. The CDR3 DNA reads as TGTGCCAGCAGGTCTCAAGAGACCCAGTACTTC. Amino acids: CASRSQETQYF.

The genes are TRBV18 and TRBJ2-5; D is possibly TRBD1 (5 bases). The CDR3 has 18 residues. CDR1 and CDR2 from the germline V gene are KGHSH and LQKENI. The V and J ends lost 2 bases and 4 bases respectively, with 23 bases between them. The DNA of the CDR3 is TGTGCCAGCTCACCAGAAGGCAGGGTAGGCAGTTCGGGAGAGACCCAGTACTTC. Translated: CASSPEGRVGSSGETQYF.

The CDR3 region is CASSLVMRDRVTGNTIYF. CDR3 DNA: TGTGCCAGCAGCTTAGTAATGCGGGACAGGGTGACTGGAAACACCATATATTTT. This chain links TRBV7-6 with TRBJ1-3, with 9 bases aligning to TRBD1. The CDR3 covers 18 residues. Germline CDR1 and CDR2: SGHVS and FNYEAQ. Trimming removed 1 base from V and 2 bases from J; junction bases left unmatched: 9. The variable domain in full, with the rest retrieved from reference TRBV7-6 and TRBJ1-3, is GAGVSQSPRYKVTKRGQDVALRCDPISGHVSLYWYRQALGQGPEFLTYFNYEAQQDKSGLPNDRFSAERPEGSISTLTIQRTEQRDSAMYRCASSLVMRDRVTGNTIYFGEGSWLTVV.

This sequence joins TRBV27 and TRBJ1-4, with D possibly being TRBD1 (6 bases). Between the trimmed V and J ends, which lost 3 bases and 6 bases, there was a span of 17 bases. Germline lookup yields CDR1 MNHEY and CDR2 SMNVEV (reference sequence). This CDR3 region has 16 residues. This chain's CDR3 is CASSFWGVQGYEKLFF. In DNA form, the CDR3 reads TGTGCCAGCAGTTTCTGGGGGGTGCAGGGGTATGAAAAACTGTTTTTT.

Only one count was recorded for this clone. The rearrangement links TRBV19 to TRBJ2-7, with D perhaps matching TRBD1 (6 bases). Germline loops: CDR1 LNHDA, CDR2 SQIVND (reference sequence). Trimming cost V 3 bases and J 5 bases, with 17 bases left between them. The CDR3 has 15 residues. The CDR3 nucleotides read TGTGCCAGTAGTATGTCAGGGGTCCCTTATGACGAGCAGTACTTC. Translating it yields CASSMSGVPYDEQYF.

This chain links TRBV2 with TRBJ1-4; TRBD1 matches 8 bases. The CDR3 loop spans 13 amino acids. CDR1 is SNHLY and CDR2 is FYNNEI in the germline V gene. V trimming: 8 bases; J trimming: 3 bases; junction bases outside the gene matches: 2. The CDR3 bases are TGTGCCAGCCAGGGACAGGCTAATGAAAAACTGTTTTTT. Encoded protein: CASQGQANEKLFF.

CDR3 amino acids: CASSDWDRPLGNSPLHF. In nucleotides, the CDR3 is TGTGCCAGCAGTGATTGGGACAGGCCCCTTGGGAATTCACCCCTCCACTTT. V is TRBV6-1 and J is TRBJ1-6; 8 bases are shared with TRBD1. V lost 3 bases to trimming and J lost 7 bases; unmatched junction nucleotides: 11. Per germline, CDR1 MNHNS and CDR2 SASEGT. The CDR3 has 17 residues.

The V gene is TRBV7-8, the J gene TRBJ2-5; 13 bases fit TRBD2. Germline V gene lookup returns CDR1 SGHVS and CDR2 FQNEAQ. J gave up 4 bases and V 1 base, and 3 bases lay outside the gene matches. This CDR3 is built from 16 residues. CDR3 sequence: CASSLEGLAGRETQYF. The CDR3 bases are TGTGCCAGCAGCTTAGAGGGACTAGCGGGAAGAGAGACCCAGTACTTC.